The clone carrying this T cell receptor beta chain was counted ten times or more. These data are taken from a study of early T cells in non-severe SARS-CoV-2 infection. V shed 0 bases, J shed 2 bases, and the junction held 4 bases outside the gene matches. Per germline, CDR1 DFQATT and CDR2 SNEGSKA (reference sequence). The CDR3 is 16 amino acids. MiXCR, run by TCRdb on the 5' RACE reads, gives a single entry per CDR3 protein. The table lists more than 85,000 distinct CDR3 sequences, approximately 17% of them singletons. The chain couples TRBV20-1 to TRBJ2-3, with TRBD2 identical over 11 bases. Material: whole blood, obtained at baseline. The source of this sequence is an adult who was a healthcare worker with PCR-confirmed SARS-CoV-2 infection or an uninfected control (not recorded which). Here the CDR3 DNA reads TGCAGTGCTAGAGACGGACTAGCGGGCTACACAGATACGCAGTATTTT. It translates to CSARDGLAGYTDTQYF.